This T cell receptor beta chain was identified in a study of regulatory T cells in long-lasting Graves disease. Study overall: Disease was considered persistent Graves' disease after over 5 years of antithyroid drugs (with positive TSH receptor antibodies).

Stated time point: persistent/refractory GD, antithyroid drugs over 5 years with positive TRAb. Following extraction of RNA from PBMCs, that RNA was used to make the TCR library. Each patient gave approximately 9.2 milliliters of EDTA-anticoagulated peripheral blood. There are 14 residues in the CDR3. In germline, CDR1 is MDHEN, CDR2 SYDVKM. Trimming removed 2 bases from V and 7 bases from J, with 12 bases in between. Regarding this clonotype: Its antigen is unidentified.

The authors built TCR beta libraries using iRepertoire HTBI primers and Arm-PCR of CDR3 regions. One entry per CDR3 protein results from TCRdb running MiXCR on the multiplex PCR reads. Of 500,000 to 700,000 distinct CDR3 sequences in the sample, about 30% are singletons; the top ten hold around 42%. Overall study results and limits: TRBV28, TRBJ1-2 and TRBJ2-5 were favored in persistent disease. Persistent Graves' disease cases displayed lower TCR diversity than newly diagnosed ones.

This receptor was obtained from a female donor with Graves disease. The chain uses TRBV28 and TRBJ1-5; no clear D. The sequenced sample was peripheral blood mononuclear cells (PBMCs), obtained when the disease was refractory, from a patient treated with antithyroid drugs. Here the CDR3 reads CASSLVGVEQPQHF. CDR3 nucleotides: TGTGCCAGCAGTTTAGTCGGGGTGGAACAGCCCCAGCATTTT.